The 7 T cell receptor beta chains presented below share a single source sample, sequenced in a study of cytomegalovirus exposure and HLA in healthy donors (dated by TCRdb to the late 2010s). The library was generated by the immunoSEQ multiplex PCR assay. The multiplex PCR relied on a mix of 60 forward primers for TCR Vbeta segments and 13 reverse primers for TCR Jbeta segments. Not all clones reach the TCRdb copy of this immuneACCESS table, which keeps in-frame sequences only. Checked studies attribute under half of the gap to unresolved V genes and leave the rest unexplained. This sample holds under 150,000 clones; about 60% were observed only once. The ten largest clones represent more than 8.5% of the sample. The sequencing input was PBMCs. These receptors were collected from a man in his forties in good health and CMV-seropositive.

CDR3 protein: CASSVGPTQGDTQYF. The DNA for the CDR3 is TGTGCCAGCAGCGTAGGCCCGACACAGGGGGATACGCAGTATTTT. The chain links TRBV9 to TRBJ2-3; the match to TRBD1 covers 7 bases. The CDR3 sequence is 15 residues long. CDR1 is SGDLS, CDR2 YYNGEE, per germline. V trimming: 0 bases; J trimming: 6 bases; junction bases outside the gene matches: 7.

The J gene is TRBJ2-1, the V gene TRBV10-3; 8 bases map to TRBD2. Per germline, CDR1 ENHRY and CDR2 SYGVKD. CDR3 length equals 16 residues. The V and J ends lost 3 bases and 8 bases, in that order; junction bases with no gene match: 12. The CDR3, as DNA: TGTGCCATCAGTGAATTGTGGAGCGGGAGTGGCGATGAGCAGTTCTTC. Translation gives CAISELWSGSGDEQFF.

The chain links TRBV7-8 to TRBJ1-5; no firm D call. Germline V gene sequence: CDR1 SGHVS, CDR2 FQNEAQ. The CDR3 sequence is 13 residues long. Trimming cost V 5 bases and J 4 bases, with 9 bases left between them. The CDR3 DNA is TGTGCCAGCAGCGCAAGGAGAAATCAGCCCCAGCATTTT. It yields the protein CASSARRNQPQHF.

The chain recombines TRBV6-1 with TRBJ2-7, with TRBD2 matching over 13 bases. Losses at the gene ends were 3 bases for V and 2 bases for J; bases not matched to a gene: 1. This CDR3 region has 15 residues. Per the germline V gene, CDR1 is MNHNS and CDR2 is SASEGT. The CDR3 DNA reads TGTGCCAGCAGTGAGACTAGCGGGAGGACCTACGAGCAGTACTTC. This translates into CASSETSGRTYEQYF.

The rearrangement joins TRBV5-1 to TRBJ2-4; D is perhaps TRBD1 (6 bases). Looked up from germline, CDR1 is SGHRS and CDR2 is YFSETQ. CDR3 length: 14 residues. Trimming shortened V by 2 bases and J by 3 bases, and 9 bases separated the two germline ends. The CDR3 bases are TGCGCCAGCAGCTTTACAGGGCACAAAAACATTCAGTACTTC. Translation: CASSFTGHKNIQYF.

V and J are TRBV9 and TRBJ2-3; weak D call: TRBD2 (6 bases). The CDR3 is made up of 15 amino acids. CDR1 and CDR2 (germline): SGDLS, YYNGEE. The germline V and J ends were trimmed by 2 bases and 2 bases, with 12 bases remaining between them. The CDR3 region has the DNA TGTGCCAGCAGCGTTTCCGGGACTTCCACAGATACGCAGTATTTT. As protein: CASSVSGTSTDTQYF. Drawing the rest from reference TRBV9 and TRBJ2-3, the complete variable domain is DSGVTQTPKHLITATGQRVTLRCSPRSGDLSVYWYQQSLDQGLQFLIQYYNGEERAKGNILERFSAQQFPDLHSELNLSSLELGDSALYFCASSVSGTSTDTQYFGPGTRLTVL.

The V and J genes are TRBV2 and TRBJ1-2; 8 nucleotides match TRBD1. Germline loops: CDR1 SNHLY, CDR2 FYNNEI. Germline trimming cut 4 bases from V and 0 bases from J; bases unmatched to any gene: 7. This CDR3 spans 16 amino acids. This chain's CDR3 is CASSGDRFSSNYGYTF. The CDR3 coding sequence is TGTGCCAGCAGTGGGGACAGGTTTTCCTCTAACTATGGCTACACCTTC.